This T cell receptor beta chain was sequenced in a study of CD8 T cells in Susac syndrome. About 0.45 to 1 ug RNA was reverse transcribed with random hexamers. Coverage of TCR beta CDR3 amplification by immunoSEQ multiplex PCR extended to 54 Vbeta and 13 Jbeta. TCRdb re-analysed the immunoSEQ multiplex PCR reads in MiXCR, keeping a single row per CDR3 protein. The sample has some 450,000 distinct CDR3 sequences; 75% to 90% are singletons. Negative isolation yielded the CD8+ and CD4+ T cells, while FACS enriched the TEMRA cells. The CDR3 runs to 14 residues. V lost 5 bases and J 4 bases, leaving 15 bases between the germline ends. Germline V CDR1 and CDR2: MGHRA, YSYEKL.

This chain uses TRBV4-1 with TRBJ2-7; unclear D gene. Sequences were obtained from CD8+ T cells from PBMCs. This clonotype was sampled from a human donor with multiple sclerosis. This CDR3 is CASSITVGLYEQYF. CDR3 in DNA: TGCGCCAGCAGCATCACTGTGGGGTTATACGAGCAGTACTTC.